Below, one T cell receptor beta chain is given with its context. What it binds is unknown. The record originates from a study of siplizumab effects on memory and regulatory T cells. Study results and limitations: Tregs proliferating in siplizumab cultures lacked confirmation of their suppressive function. Alloreactive sequences that could be traced to unstimulated CD4+ memory cells showed a significant reduction under siplizumab. Phenotypic classification as naive or memory proved unattainable for roughly 75-97% of proliferating CD4+ or CD8+ clones. The naive T cell population seemed more diverse than memory cells and seemed a major contributor to the alloresponse.

Profiling relied on immunoSEQ multiplex PCR, and the TCRdb table lists in-frame clones only, not all of them. The sample lists under 140,000 clones, roughly 92% occurring once. Sequencing was performed on CD4+ T cells sorted from blood. The TCR originated in a human donor in good health.

CDR3 sequence (DNA): TGTGCCAGCATGTTGGATTACTACGAGCAGTACTTC. Translating gives CASMLDYYEQYF. The chain uses TRBV6-1 and TRBJ2-7; D is ambiguous. V was trimmed by 7 bases and J by 3 bases, leaving 10 bases between them. The CDR3 sequence is 12 residues long. CDR1 is MNHNS and CDR2 is SASEGT in the germline V gene.